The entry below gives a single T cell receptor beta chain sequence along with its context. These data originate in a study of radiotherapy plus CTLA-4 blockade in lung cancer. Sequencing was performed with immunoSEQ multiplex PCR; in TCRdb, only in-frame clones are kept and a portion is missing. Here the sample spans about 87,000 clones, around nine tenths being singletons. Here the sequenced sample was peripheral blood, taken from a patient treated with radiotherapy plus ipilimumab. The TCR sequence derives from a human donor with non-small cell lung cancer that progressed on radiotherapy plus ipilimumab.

CDR3 bases: TGTGCCAGCAGTTTAAGGGGTACCTATGGCTACACCTTC. This gives the protein CASSLRGTYGYTF. This chain links TRBV6-6 with TRBJ1-2; TRBD1 might be the D (5 bases). The CDR3 contains 13 residues. Trimming shortened V by 4 bases and J by 4 bases, and 10 bases separated the two germline ends. CDR1 is MNHNY and CDR2 is SVGAGI in the germline V gene (reference sequence).